This T cell receptor (beta chain) derives from a study of OX40 agonist ivuxolimab in advanced cancers. About the research overall: Participants averaged roughly 57 years of age (range roughly 23 to 79) and were approximately 81% male. Three patients had partial responses: one hepatocellular carcinoma, two cutaneous melanoma. Notes on the study in general: Both CD4+ and CD8+ T cell populations in blood had undergone clonal expansion by week 6 at 0.1 to 3.0 mg/kg.

TCRdb keeps only in-frame clones here, not all; method: immunoSEQ multiplex PCR. The data contain roughly 79,000 clones, approximately 84% of them singletons. Concerning this clone: What it binds is not known.

Germline V gene sequence: CDR1 SGHRS, CDR2 YFSETQ. With 0 bases clipped from V and 12 bases from J, the junction kept 12 bases outside the gene matches. The CDR3 is made up of 16 amino acids. The sequencing here drew on CD4+ or CD8+ T cells sorted from blood, taken in a trial of the OX40 agonist ivuxolimab. This TCR was recovered from an adult with an advanced solid tumor such as melanoma, head and neck, liver or kidney cancer. J is TRBJ1-4 and V is TRBV5-1; TRBD1 matches at 9 bases. The CDR3 DNA reads TGCGCCAGCAGCTTGGGCCTACAGGGGGCTGAGGGAGAACTGTTTTTT. Amino acid sequence: CASSLGLQGAEGELFF.